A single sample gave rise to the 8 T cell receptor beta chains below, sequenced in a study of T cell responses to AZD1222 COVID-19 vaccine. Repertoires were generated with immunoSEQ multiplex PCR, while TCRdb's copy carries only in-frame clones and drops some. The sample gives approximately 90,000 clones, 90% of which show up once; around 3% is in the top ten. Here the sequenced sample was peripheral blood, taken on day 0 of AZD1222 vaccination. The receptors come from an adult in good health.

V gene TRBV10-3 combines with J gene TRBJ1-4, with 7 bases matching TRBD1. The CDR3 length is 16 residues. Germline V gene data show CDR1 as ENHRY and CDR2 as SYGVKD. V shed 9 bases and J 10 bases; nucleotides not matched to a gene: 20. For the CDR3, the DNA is TGTGCCATTCCGCAACGTTGGGGACAGTCATCCGCAAAACTGTTTTTT. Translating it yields CAIPQRWGQSSAKLFF.

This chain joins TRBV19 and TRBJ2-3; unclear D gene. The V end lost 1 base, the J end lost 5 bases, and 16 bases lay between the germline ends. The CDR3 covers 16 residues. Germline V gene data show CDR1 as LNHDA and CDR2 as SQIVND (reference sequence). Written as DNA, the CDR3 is TGTGCCAGTAGTATAGGCCCCACGTCCCTGAAAGATACGCAGTATTTT. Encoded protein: CASSIGPTSLKDTQYF.

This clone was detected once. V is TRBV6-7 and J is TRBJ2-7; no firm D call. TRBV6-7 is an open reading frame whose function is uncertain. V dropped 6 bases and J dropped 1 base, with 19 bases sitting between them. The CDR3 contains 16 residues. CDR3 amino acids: CASSPSPEENSYEQYF. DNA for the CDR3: TGTGCCAGCAGCCCTTCTCCAGAAGAGAATTCCTACGAGCAGTACTTC.

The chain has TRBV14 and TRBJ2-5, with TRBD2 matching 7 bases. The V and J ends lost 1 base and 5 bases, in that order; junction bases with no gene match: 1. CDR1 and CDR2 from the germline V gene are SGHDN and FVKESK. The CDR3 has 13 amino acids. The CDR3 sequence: CASSQVGGETQYF. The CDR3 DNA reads TGTGCCAGCAGCCAAGTGGGGGGGGAGACCCAGTACTTC.

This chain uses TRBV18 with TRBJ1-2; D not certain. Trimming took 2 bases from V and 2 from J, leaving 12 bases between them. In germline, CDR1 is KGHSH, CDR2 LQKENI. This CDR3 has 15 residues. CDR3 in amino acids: CASSPTRATNYGYTF. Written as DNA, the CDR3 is TGTGCCAGCTCACCAACTAGGGCCACGAACTATGGCTACACCTTC.

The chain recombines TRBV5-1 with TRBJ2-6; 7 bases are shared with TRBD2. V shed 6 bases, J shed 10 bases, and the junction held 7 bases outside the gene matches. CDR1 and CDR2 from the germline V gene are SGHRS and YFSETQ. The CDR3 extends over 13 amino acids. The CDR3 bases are TGCGCCAGCAACCAGGGAGGGAAAAACGTCCTGACTTTC. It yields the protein CASNQGGKNVLTF.

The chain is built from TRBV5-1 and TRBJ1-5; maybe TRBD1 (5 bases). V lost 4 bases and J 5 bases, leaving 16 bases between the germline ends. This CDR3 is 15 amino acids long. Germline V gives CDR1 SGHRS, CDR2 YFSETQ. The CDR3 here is CASSPSGDPDQPQHF. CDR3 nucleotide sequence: TGCGCCAGCAGCCCCTCCGGGGACCCGGATCAGCCCCAGCATTTT.

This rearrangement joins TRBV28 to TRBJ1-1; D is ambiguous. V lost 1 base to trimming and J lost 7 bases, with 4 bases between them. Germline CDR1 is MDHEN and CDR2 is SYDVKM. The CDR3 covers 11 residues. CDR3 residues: CASSLSHEAFF. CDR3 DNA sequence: TGTGCCAGCAGTTTATCCCATGAAGCTTTCTTT. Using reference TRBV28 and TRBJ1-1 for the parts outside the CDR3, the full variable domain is DVKVTQSSRYLVKRTGEKVFLECVQDMDHENMFWYRQDPGLGLRLIYFSYDVKMKEKGDIPEGYSVSREKKERFSLILESASTNQTSMYLCASSLSHEAFFGQGTRLTVV.